This section outlines one T cell receptor beta chain sequence together with its context. These data are taken from a study of OX40 agonist ivuxolimab in advanced cancers. The data were produced by immunoSEQ multiplex PCR, yet TCRdb's version contains in-frame clones alone and is incomplete. The sample records nearly 80,000 clones, 80% to 90% being singletons. This CDR3 contains 14 residues. Germline V gene data show CDR1 as SEHNR and CDR2 as FQNEAQ (reference sequence). V was shortened by 4 bases and J by 5 bases, with 11 bases between the two germline ends. This receptor was taken from an adult with an advanced solid tumor such as melanoma, head and neck, liver or kidney cancer. The input for sequencing was CD4+ or CD8+ T cells sorted from blood, taken in a trial of the OX40 agonist ivuxolimab. This chain links TRBV7-9 with TRBJ2-2; D is unresolved. CDR3 in amino acids: CASSSHLPTGELFF. In DNA, the CDR3 is TGTGCCAGCAGCTCCCACCTACCTACCGGGGAGCTGTTTTTT.